This entry lists 8 T cell receptor beta chains sequenced from one sample in a study of T-cell reconstitution after alpha-beta-depleted transplantation in children. TCRbeta library construction was performed incorporating unique molecular identifiers. TCRdb recomputed calls from the PCR reads with MiXCR, one row per CDR3 protein. The data hold around 500,000 distinct CDR3 sequences, with 23% observed a single time. This material consisted of PBMCs, mostly from graft donor cells, taken 360 days after TCRalphabeta/CD19-depleted stem cell transplant. The receptors stem from a boy younger than two who had a stem cell transplant for acute myeloid leukemia, so the T cells may come from the graft donor.

The sample holds a few counts of this clonotype. This rearrangement joins TRBV28 to TRBJ2-3; maybe TRBD2 (6 bases). Trimming took 3 bases from V and 3 from J, leaving 10 bases between them. Germline lookup yields CDR1 MDHEN and CDR2 SYDVKM. This CDR3 is built from 14 residues. The CDR3 sequence is CASSLEGETDTQYF. The CDR3, as DNA: TGTGCCAGCAGTTTGGAGGGAGAAACAGATACGCAGTATTTT.

This clonotype was seen many times. The chain uses TRBV24-1 and TRBJ2-1; unclear D gene. From germline, CDR1 is KGHDR and CDR2 SFDVKD. The CDR3 contains 14 residues. The V end was cut by 9 bases, the J end by 7 bases, with 18 bases between. The CDR3 loop is CATGEKQLGNEQFF. CDR3 bases: TGTGCCACCGGAGAAAAACAGCTAGGAAATGAGCAGTTCTTC.

This clonotype has just one count. This chain connects TRBV19 to TRBJ2-5, with 7 nucleotides matching TRBD1. V lost 4 bases to trimming and J lost 6 bases; unmatched junction nucleotides: 5. Germline values: CDR1 LNHDA, CDR2 SQIVND (reference sequence). The CDR3 sequence is 13 residues long. In DNA form, the CDR3 reads TGTGCCAGTAGTACGACAGGGATACAGACCCAGTACTTC. This gives the protein CASSTTGIQTQYF.

The gene calls are TRBV4-1 and TRBJ2-2; D gene unclear. Per the germline V gene, CDR1 is MGHRA and CDR2 is YSYEKL. CDR3 size: 14 residues. Trimming removed 0 bases from V and 4 bases from J, with 6 bases in between. The CDR3 here is CASSQDSPTGELFF. DNA of the CDR3: TGCGCCAGCAGCCAAGATTCCCCCACCGGGGAGCTGTTTTTT.

The CDR3 sequence: CASSYGTVLRGEQFF. For the CDR3, the DNA is TGTGCCAGCAGTTACGGGACAGTACTCAGGGGTGAGCAGTTCTTC. This sequence joins TRBV6-5 and TRBJ2-1, with 7 bases identical to TRBD1. V was pared by 2 bases and J by 9 bases, with 10 bases of the junction left unmatched. CDR1 is MNHEY and CDR2 is SVGAGI in the germline V gene. The CDR3 extends over 15 amino acids.

This clonotype was counted only a few times. The chain uses TRBV6-1 and TRBJ2-7; no clear D. Germline lookup yields CDR1 MNHNS and CDR2 SASEGT. The CDR3 covers 12 residues. Trimming shortened V by 6 bases and J by 7 bases, and 13 bases separated the two germline ends. The CDR3 sequence: CASRPTDREQYV. CDR3 nucleotide sequence: TGTGCCAGCAGGCCCACCGATCGGGAGCAGTACGTC.

The V and J genes are TRBV28 and TRBJ2-7; 7 bases agree with TRBD1. This CDR3 has 13 amino acids. Germline-derived CDR1 and CDR2 are MDHEN and SYDVKM. Trimming cost V 6 bases and J 5 bases; bases outside gene matches: 7. The DNA of the CDR3 is TGTGCCAGCAGCCTCCAGGGGGACAACGAGCAGTACGTC. Protein product: CASSLQGDNEQYV.

This clonotype was counted many times. The V gene is TRBV29-1, the J gene TRBJ2-7; the D is unclear. This CDR3 has 10 residues. The germline gives CDR1 SQVTM, CDR2 ANQGSEA. Trimming stripped 4 bases from V and 6 bases from J, with 7 bases between. CDR3 loop: CSVGGPEQYF. The CDR3 coding sequence is TGCAGCGTTGGTGGGCCCGAGCAGTACTTC.